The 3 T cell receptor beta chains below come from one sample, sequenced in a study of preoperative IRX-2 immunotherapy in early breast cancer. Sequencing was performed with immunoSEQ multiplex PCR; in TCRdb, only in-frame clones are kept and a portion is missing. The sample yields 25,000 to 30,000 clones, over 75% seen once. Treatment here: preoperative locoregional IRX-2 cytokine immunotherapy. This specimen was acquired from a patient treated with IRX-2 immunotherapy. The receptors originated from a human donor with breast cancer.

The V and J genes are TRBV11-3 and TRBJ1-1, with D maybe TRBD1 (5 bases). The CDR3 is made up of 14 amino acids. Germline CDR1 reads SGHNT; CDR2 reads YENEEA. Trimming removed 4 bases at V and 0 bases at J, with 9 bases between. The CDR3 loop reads CASSSDSMNTEAFF. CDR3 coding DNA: TGTGCCAGCAGCTCCGACAGCATGAACACTGAAGCTTTCTTT.

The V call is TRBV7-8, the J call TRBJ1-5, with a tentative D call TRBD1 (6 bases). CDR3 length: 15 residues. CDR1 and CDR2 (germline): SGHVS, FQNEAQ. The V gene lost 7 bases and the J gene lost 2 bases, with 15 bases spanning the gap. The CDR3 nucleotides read TGTGCCAGCAACCCTTGGGCAGGGGGCAATCAGCCCCAGCATTTT. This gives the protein CASNPWAGGNQPQHF.

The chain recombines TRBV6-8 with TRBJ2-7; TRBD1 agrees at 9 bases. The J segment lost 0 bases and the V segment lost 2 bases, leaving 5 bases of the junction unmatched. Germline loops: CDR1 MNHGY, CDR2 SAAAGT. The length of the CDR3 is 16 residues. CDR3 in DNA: TGTGCCAGCAGTTACGGTAGGGACAGGGCCTCCTACGAGCAGTACTTC. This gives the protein CASSYGRDRASYEQYF.